The present T cell receptor beta chain was sequenced within a study of immune evolution from preneoplasia to lung adenocarcinoma. Data came from immunoSEQ multiplex PCR; TCRdb stores just in-frame clones and leaves some out. The table has tens of thousands of clones, less than 85% seen once; the top ten hold around 5.1%. V was cut by 3 bases and J by 9 bases, with 14 bases left in between. Germline CDR1 is KGHSH and CDR2 is LQKENI. The CDR3 length is 13 residues. This clone was observed a single time. The clonotype comes from a person in their 60s with lung adenocarcinoma. The chain couples TRBV18 to TRBJ1-2; perhaps TRBD1 as D (5 bases). The sequencing input was FFPE invasive lung adenocarcinoma tissue. The CDR3 here is CASSPREGNSYTF. DNA for the CDR3: TGTGCCAGCTCACCCAGGGAAGGGAATAGCTACACCTTC.